These 26 T cell receptor beta chains came from one sample sequenced in a study of human T cells and chemical hapten exposure. Sample time point: patch test 1, 2 weeks after DPC sensitization. Treatment in this sample: therapeutic diphenylcyclopropenone sensitization with weekly scalp DPC. In TCRdb, the RACE reads were re-called with MiXCR into one record per CDR3 protein. The table shows some 400,000 distinct CDR3 sequences, with more than 4.5% occurring only once. The sequencing here drew on whole blood, taken in connection with sensitization to the hapten diphenylcyclopropenone (DPC). These receptors came from a woman between 50 and 59 years old with alopecia areata. Some clones in this sample may be carry-over from other donors' samples.

Ten or more counts support this clonotype. The chain recombines TRBV12-3 or TRBV12-4 with TRBJ1-1, with D possibly TRBD1 on 5 matching bases. The CDR3 length is 12 residues. Trimming cost V 3 bases and J 7 bases, with 9 bases left between them. The CDR3 DNA follows: TGTGCCAGCAGTTTGTGGGGGGATGAAGCTTTCTTT. Its translation is CASSLWGDEAFF.

This clonotype was counted at least ten times. This chain uses TRBV28 with TRBJ2-5; TRBD2 agrees at 10 bases. Trimming took 8 bases from V and 5 from J; bases not matched to a gene: 11. Germline loops: CDR1 MDHEN, CDR2 SYDVKM. There are 15 residues in the CDR3. CDR3 sequence (DNA): TGTGCCAGCCTCCGGTCGGGACTAGCGTGGGAGACCCAGTACTTC. It specifies CASLRSGLAWETQYF. Full variable domain (rest looked up from reference TRBV28 and TRBJ2-5): DVKVTQSSRYLVKRTGEKVFLECVQDMDHENMFWYRQDPGLGLRLIYFSYDVKMKEKGDIPEGYSVSREKKERFSLILESASTNQTSMYLCASLRSGLAWETQYFGPGTRLLVL.

This clonotype was observed many times. CDR3 sequence: CASSITGTGGAYEQYF. The CDR3 DNA reads as TGTGCCAGCAGTATTACCGGGACAGGGGGCGCTTACGAGCAGTACTTC. The chain joins TRBV2 to TRBJ2-7; TRBD1 matches 12 bases. CDR1 and CDR2 from the germline V gene are SNHLY and FYNNEI. Germline trimming cut 5 bases from V and 4 bases from J; bases unmatched to any gene: 9. CDR3 length: 16 residues.

This clonotype was detected ten times or more. The chain combines TRBV12-3 or TRBV12-4 with TRBJ1-2; D unresolved. Trimming shortened V by 4 bases and J by 0 bases, and 9 bases separated the two germline ends. This CDR3 is built from 14 residues. The CDR3, as DNA: TGTGCCAGCAGTTGGGCATTTACTAACTATGGCTACACCTTC. It translates to CASSWAFTNYGYTF.

The J gene is TRBJ2-2, the V gene TRBV27, with 14 positions matching TRBD2. V lost 2 bases and J lost 2; bases outside the gene matches: 10. CDR3 length equals 20 residues. The germline V gene encodes CDR1 MNHEY and CDR2 SMNVEV (reference sequence). The CDR3 coding sequence is TGTGCCAGCAGTTTACGGACTAGCGGGGGGCCCGAACGTAACACCGGGGAGCTGTTTTTT. Protein product: CASSLRTSGGPERNTGELFF.

V and J are TRBV5-1 and TRBJ1-1; 8 nucleotides agree with TRBD1. V lost 4 bases and J lost 7; bases outside the gene matches: 9. Germline assignment: CDR1 SGHRS and CDR2 YFSETQ. The length of the CDR3 is 14 residues. CDR3 nucleotides: TGCGCCAGCAGCACCTCCGGACAGGGTAATGAAGCTTTCTTT. Protein product: CASSTSGQGNEAFF.

This clonotype was seen repeatedly, ten times or more. The chain uses TRBV6-6 and TRBJ2-7; 9 bases align to TRBD2. CDR1 MNHNY and CDR2 SVGAGI come from the germline V gene (reference sequence). The V segment lost 2 bases and the J segment 2 bases; nucleotides outside the gene matches: 4. This CDR3 contains 15 residues. The CDR3 DNA follows: TGTGCCAGCAGTTACACTAGCGGGCCCACCTACGAGCAGTACTTC. It specifies CASSYTSGPTYEQYF.

The gene calls are TRBV20-1 and TRBJ2-5; D possibly uses TRBD1 or TRBD2 (5 bases each). Germline CDR1 DFQATT, CDR2 SNEGSKA (reference sequence). V dropped 0 bases and J dropped 5 bases, with 19 bases sitting between them. This CDR3 is 16 amino acids long. The chain's CDR3 is CSARDEKAGKGETQYF. CDR3 in DNA: TGCAGTGCTAGAGATGAGAAGGCCGGGAAGGGGGAGACCCAGTACTTC.

This clonotype came up a few times. The V and J genes are TRBV6-2 or TRBV6-3 and TRBJ1-5; 8 bases fit TRBD1. The CDR3 runs 15 residues. V shed 6 bases, J shed 1 base, and the junction held 5 bases outside the gene matches. Germline V CDR1 and CDR2: MNHEY, SVGEGT. The CDR3: CASRRGQASNQPQHF. The CDR3 DNA is TGTGCCAGCAGAAGGGGACAGGCGAGCAATCAGCCCCAGCATTTT.

This clonotype was found a few times. The V and J genes are TRBV2 and TRBJ2-1, with 8 bases lining up with TRBD1. This CDR3 region has 16 residues. Germline V gene lookup returns CDR1 SNHLY and CDR2 FYNNEI. V gave up 8 bases and J gave up 3 bases; unmatched junction bases: 12. The CDR3 DNA reads as TGTGCCAGCGCCCCCGCCGGGACAGGCAACTACAATGAGCAGTTCTTC. It codes for CASAPAGTGNYNEQFF.

There are many counts of this clonotype. This chain links TRBV12-3 or TRBV12-4 with TRBJ2-1; no definite D call. Between the trimmed V and J ends, which lost 5 bases and 10 bases, there was a span of 6 bases. The CDR3 has 10 amino acids. CDR3 DNA sequence: TGTGCCAGCAGTATTAGCGAGCAGTTCTTC. This encodes CASSISEQFF.

This clonotype was counted at least ten times. The chain couples TRBV5-1 to TRBJ2-1; maybe TRBD1 (5 bases). Trimming left V 4 bases short and J 8 bases short, with 13 bases between. CDR1 is SGHRS, CDR2 YFSETQ, per germline. The CDR3 is 13 residues long. DNA of the CDR3: TGCGCCAGCAGCCCGACAGACCACCATGAGCAGTTCTTC. Translation gives CASSPTDHHEQFF.

This clonotype was picked up many times. The gene calls are TRBV28 and TRBJ2-1, with TRBD2 identical over 9 bases. The CDR3 totals 14 residues. The ends lost 5 bases at V and 7 bases at J; junction bases unmatched: 6. Germline CDR1 reads MDHEN; CDR2 reads SYDVKM. The CDR3 region has the DNA TGTGCCAGCAGTGTAGCGGGGGCCCCTAATGAGCAGTTCTTC. Protein sequence: CASSVAGAPNEQFF.

This clonotype was detected many times. The CDR3 loop reads CASRDTLNTEAFF. Written as DNA, the CDR3 is TGTGCCAGCAGGGACACCTTGAACACTGAAGCTTTCTTT. The rearrangement joins TRBV2 to TRBJ1-1, with D maybe TRBD1 (5 bases). CDR1 and CDR2 from the germline V gene are SNHLY and FYNNEI. The CDR3 consists of 13 residues. V was cut by 6 bases and J by 0 bases, with 8 bases left in between.

In this sample, this clonotype turned up many times. This chain connects TRBV7-9 to TRBJ2-7, with D possibly matching TRBD2 (6 bases). This CDR3 region has 17 residues. Germline CDR1 and CDR2: SEHNR and FQNEAQ (reference sequence). With 1 base removed from V and 3 bases from J, the gap between germline ends came to 19 bases. CDR3 amino acids: CASSLESAGTWIYEQYF. In DNA form, the CDR3 reads TGTGCCAGCAGCTTAGAAAGCGCGGGAACGTGGATCTACGAGCAGTACTTC.

This clonotype has ten or more counts. J is TRBJ1-3 and V is TRBV7-2; perhaps TRBD1 as D (5 bases). The CDR3 covers 17 residues. V was shortened by 3 bases and J by 0 bases, with 15 bases between the two germline ends. Germline V lookup: CDR1 SGHTA, CDR2 FQGNSA. CDR3 in amino acids: CASSFKPLDISGNTIYF. As DNA, the CDR3 is TGTGCCAGCAGCTTCAAACCATTGGACATCTCTGGAAACACCATATATTTT.

This clonotype was observed many times. The chain links TRBV20-1 to TRBJ1-5; TRBD1 might be the D (5 bases). The germline V gene has CDR1 DFQATT and CDR2 SNEGSKA (reference sequence). The CDR3 sequence is 14 residues long. V lost 5 bases and J 5 bases, leaving 16 bases between the germline ends. CDR3 in DNA: TGCAGTGCTTCCCCCGGAACAGGCGATCAGCCCCAGCATTTT. Translating it yields CSASPGTGDQPQHF.

This clonotype was counted ten times or more. V and J are TRBV5-1 and TRBJ2-2; 8 positions match TRBD2. The CDR3 loop spans 16 amino acids. V was clipped by 2 bases and J by 1 base; unmatched bases: 4. Germline V gene data show CDR1 as SGHRS and CDR2 as YFSETQ. Here the CDR3 reads CASSFSLAGNTGELFF. The CDR3 nucleotides read TGCGCCAGCAGCTTTAGCCTAGCGGGGAACACCGGGGAGCTGTTTTTT.

This clonotype was seen a handful of times. The V call is TRBV30, the J call TRBJ1-5; 9 bases agree with TRBD1. This CDR3 region has 14 residues. V dropped 3 bases and J dropped 5; count of bases not matched to a gene: 5. CDR1 and CDR2 (germline): GTSNPN, SVGIG (reference sequence). CDR3 sequence: CAWRGQGGHQPQHF. Here the CDR3 DNA reads TGTGCCTGGAGGGGACAGGGCGGTCATCAGCCCCAGCATTTT. Using reference TRBV30 and TRBJ1-5 for the parts outside the CDR3, the full variable domain is SQTIHQWPATLVQPVGSPLSLECTVEGTSNPNLYWYRQAAGRGLQLLFYSVGIGQISSEVPQNLSASRPQDRQFILSSKKLLLSDSGFYLCAWRGQGGHQPQHFGDGTRLSIL.

This sequence joins TRBV6-2 or TRBV6-3 and TRBJ2-5, with 7 bases matching TRBD2. Trimming took 5 bases from V and 5 from J; bases not matched to a gene: 11. Germline V gene lookup returns CDR1 MNHEY and CDR2 SVGEGT. The CDR3 has 15 residues. The CDR3 spells CASSPPSGGGETQYF. The CDR3 DNA reads as TGTGCCAGCAGTCCCCCTTCGGGGGGTGGGGAGACCCAGTACTTC.

The table lists this clonotype with many counts. This sequence joins TRBV10-3 and TRBJ1-3; D call uncertain. This CDR3 contains 15 residues. V lost 0 bases and J lost 4, with 10 bases in between. The V gene's germline CDR1 is ENHRY and CDR2 SYGVKD. CDR3: CAISESGIRGNTIYF. CDR3 in DNA: TGTGCCATCAGTGAGTCGGGTATCCGCGGAAACACCATATATTTT.

Many counts were recorded for this clonotype. The chain recombines TRBV10-1 with TRBJ1-1; a weak D match, TRBD1 (5 bases). The CDR3 totals 15 residues. The ends were cut back, 0 bases at V and 6 bases at J, with 14 bases in the middle. CDR1 and CDR2 (germline): WNHNN, SYGVQD (reference sequence). CDR3 sequence (DNA): TGCGCCAGCAGTGAGTCGACCGCTGGGGGGTCTGAAGCTTTCTTT. Its translation is CASSESTAGGSEAFF.

The chain carries TRBV2 and TRBJ2-1; 9 bases are a match to TRBD2. Germline CDR1 reads SNHLY; CDR2 reads FYNNEI. V lost 10 bases, J lost 6 bases, and 4 bases stayed unmatched. The CDR3 is 12 amino acids. The CDR3 coding sequence is TGTGCCAACGGACTAGCGAGCAATGAGCAGTTCTTC. This sequence encodes CANGLASNEQFF. The full variable domain, its missing parts supplied by reference TRBV2 and TRBJ2-1, is EPEVTQTPSHQVTQMGQEVILRCVPISNHLYFYWYRQILGQKVEFLVSFYNNEISEKSEIFDDQFSVERPDGSNFTLKIRSTKLEDSAMYFCANGLASNEQFFGPGTRLTVL.

The chain employs TRBV28 and TRBJ1-2; no clear D. The V gene's germline CDR1 is MDHEN and CDR2 SYDVKM. The CDR3 contains 11 residues. V dropped 6 bases and J dropped 0 bases, with 2 bases sitting between them. CDR3 coding DNA: TGTGCCAGCAGGGCTAACTATGGCTACACCTTC. It is translated as CASRANYGYTF.

This clonotype has a count of ten or more. The chain links TRBV28 to TRBJ2-5; 7 bases line up with TRBD1. This CDR3 comprises 16 residues. The V and J ends lost 6 bases and 1 base, in that order; junction bases with no gene match: 11. Germline CDR1 reads MDHEN; CDR2 reads SYDVKM. The CDR3 bases are TGTGCCAGCAGCAAAGCCAGGGGGAGAGGCCAAGAGACCCAGTACTTC. Translated, it gives CASSKARGRGQETQYF.

This clonotype was recorded at least ten times. This chain joins TRBV4-1 and TRBJ2-3, with D tentatively TRBD1 (7 bases). Germline CDR1 is MGHRA and CDR2 is YSYEKL. V lost 7 bases and J 2 bases, leaving 16 bases between the germline ends. This CDR3 spans 15 amino acids. CDR3 loop: CASTLRDRSTDTQYF. CDR3 DNA: TGCGCCAGCACCCTGCGGGACAGATCCACAGATACGCAGTATTTT.